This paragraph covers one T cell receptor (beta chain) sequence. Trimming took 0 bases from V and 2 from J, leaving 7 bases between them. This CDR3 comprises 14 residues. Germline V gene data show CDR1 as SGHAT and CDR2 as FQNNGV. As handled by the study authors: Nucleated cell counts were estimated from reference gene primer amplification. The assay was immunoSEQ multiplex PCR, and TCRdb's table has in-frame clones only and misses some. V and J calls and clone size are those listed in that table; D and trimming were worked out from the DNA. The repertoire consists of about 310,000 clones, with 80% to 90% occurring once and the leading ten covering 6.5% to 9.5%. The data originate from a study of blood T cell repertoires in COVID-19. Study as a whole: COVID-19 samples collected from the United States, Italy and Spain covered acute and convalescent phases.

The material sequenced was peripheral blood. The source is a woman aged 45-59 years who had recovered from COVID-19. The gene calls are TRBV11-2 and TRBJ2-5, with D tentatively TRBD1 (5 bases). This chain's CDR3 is CASSLDRQQETQYF. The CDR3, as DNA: TGTGCCAGCAGCTTAGATAGACAGCAAGAGACCCAGTACTTC.